A selection of T cell receptor beta chains follows, all from one sample in a study of human T cells and chemical hapten exposure. TCRdb re-called the RACE reads with MiXCR, one entry per CDR3 protein. The repertoire holds 75,000 to 90,000 distinct CDR3 sequences, with roughly a tenth as singletons. This specimen consisted of whole blood, obtained in connection with sensitization to the hapten diphenylcyclopropenone (DPC). Every receptor here comes from a woman aged 50 to 65 with alopecia areata. Some clones in this sample may be carry-over from other donors' samples. CDR3s include the opening cysteine and the closing phenylalanine or tryptophan. Fields, in order: clone size, V gene, J gene, D gene, CDR3 DNA, CDR3 protein. A D gene is named only where the DNA matches it firmly. Rows give clone size only sometimes, using once, few, many, or a class for an expanded clone.

many	TRBV7-2	TRBJ2-2	.	TGTGCCAGCAGCTCGAACACCGGGGAGCTGTTTTTT	CASSSNTGELFF
.	TRBV19	TRBJ2-6	.	TGTGCCAGTAGCGAGGTTAGTTCCGGGGCCAACGTCCTGACTTTC	CASSEVSSGANVLTF
few	TRBV4-2	TRBJ1-4	TRBD1	TGTGCCAGCAGCCACCCCAACAGGGGTAATGAAAAACTGTTTTTT	CASSHPNRGNEKLFF
many	TRBV7-8	TRBJ2-5	TRBD1	TGTGCCAGCAGCTCAGCCAGGACAGGGTGGATAGGGACCCAGTACTTC	CASSSARTGWIGTQYF
.	TRBV29-1	TRBJ2-2	.	TGCAGCGTAGCGGAAACGAACACCGGGGAGCTGTTTTTT	CSVAETNTGELFF
.	TRBV18	TRBJ2-3	.	TGTGCCAGCTCACCGCCGACCGTTGATACGCAGTATTTT	CASSPPTVDTQYF
many	TRBV2	TRBJ2-1	TRBD2	TGTGCCAGCGCGGGAGGAGTGGGCTACAATGAGCAGTTCTTC	CASAGGVGYNEQFF
.	TRBV6-5	TRBJ2-7	TRBD2	TGTGCCAGCAGTCCCCAGGGACTAGCGGGAGTCGAGCAGTACTTC	CASSPQGLAGVEQYF
.	TRBV5-6	TRBJ1-2	.	TGTGCCAGCAGCTTGCTTACAATTGGCTACACCTTC	CASSLLTIGYTF
.	TRBV6-1	TRBJ1-5	.	TGTGCCAGCAGCCCCGATTGGGTAGGCAATCAGCCCCAGCATTTT	CASSPDWVGNQPQHF
many	TRBV7-2	TRBJ1-2	.	TGTGCCAGCAGCTTAGAAGGACGACGGGGCTACACCTTC	CASSLEGRRGYTF
few	TRBV7-2	TRBJ2-7	.	TGTGCCAGCAGCTTTGGGCGGGGAGTCTACGAGCAGTACTTC	CASSFGRGVYEQYF
many	TRBV20-1	TRBJ2-2	TRBD2	TGCAGTGTGAAGCGGGAGGACACCGGGGAGCTGTTTTTT	CSVKREDTGELFF
.	TRBV20-1	TRBJ1-6	TRBD1	TGCAGTGCTAGAGTGGACAGGGATTCACCCCTCCACTTT	CSARVDRDSPLHF
many	TRBV29-1	TRBJ2-3	.	TGCAGCGTTGATCAAGCCCAGGGTGGCACAGATACGCAGTATTTT	CSVDQAQGGTDTQYF
many	TRBV27	TRBJ2-1	.	TGTGCCAGCAGTTCTACCCCGGGACCCACCCACAATGAGCAGTTCTTC	CASSSTPGPTHNEQFF
.	TRBV20-1	TRBJ1-2	TRBD1	TGCAGTGCTAGAGATCTCATACAGGGGAACTATGGCTACACCTTC	CSARDLIQGNYGYTF
many	TRBV6-1	TRBJ2-1	TRBD2	TGTGCCAGCAAAGCTCTAGCGGCTCTCGTCAATGAGCAGTTCTTC	CASKALAALVNEQFF
few	TRBV12-3/TRBV12-4	TRBJ1-4	.	TGTGCCAGCAGTCCTAGGGGGGGGAGAAGCGAAAAACTGTTTTTT	CASSPRGGRSEKLFF
many	TRBV20-1	TRBJ1-6	TRBD1	TGCAGTGCTACCCCACGCCGGGACAGGGGGCCCTATAATTCACCCCTCCACTTT	CSATPRRDRGPYNSPLHF
few	TRBV4-1	TRBJ1-4	.	TGCGCCAGCAGCCGCCTAAGTCGCGAAAAACTGTTTTTT	CASSRLSREKLFF
.	TRBV9	TRBJ2-2	TRBD2	TGTGCCAGCAGCGTAGTAGCGGGAGTGGGCACCGGGGAGCTGTTTTTT	CASSVVAGVGTGELFF
many	TRBV15	TRBJ2-7	.	TGTGCCACCAGCAGAGACGGGCCAGCGCTCGAGCAGTACTTC	CATSRDGPALEQYF
many	TRBV29-1	TRBJ2-2	.	TGCAGCGTTGATGGAGCTAACACCGGGGAGCTGTTTTTT	CSVDGANTGELFF
many	TRBV28	TRBJ2-3	.	TGTGCCAGCCTCCAGGGCAGGGATACGCAGTATTTT	CASLQGRDTQYF
many	TRBV12-3/TRBV12-4	TRBJ2-7	TRBD2	TGTGCCAGCAGTTCCGCGGGGGTGGGAGTTCAGTACTTC	CASSSAGVGVQYF
few	TRBV7-2	TRBJ2-1	.	TGTGCCAGCAGCCCGACGACGTCGAAGCAGTTCTTC	CASSPTTSKQFF
many	TRBV30	TRBJ1-1	.	TGTGCCTGGAGTCGTGATTACAACACTGAAGCTTTCTTT	CAWSRDYNTEAFF